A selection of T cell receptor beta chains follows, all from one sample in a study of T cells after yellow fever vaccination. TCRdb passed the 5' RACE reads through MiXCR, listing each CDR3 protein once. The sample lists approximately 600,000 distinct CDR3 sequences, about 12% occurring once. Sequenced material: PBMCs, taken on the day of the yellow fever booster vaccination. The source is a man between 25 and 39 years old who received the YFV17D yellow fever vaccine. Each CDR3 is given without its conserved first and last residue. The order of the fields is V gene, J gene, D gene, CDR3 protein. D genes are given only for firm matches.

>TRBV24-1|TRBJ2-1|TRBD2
ATSDETSGRREQF
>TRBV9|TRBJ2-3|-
ASNPGGSSTDTQY
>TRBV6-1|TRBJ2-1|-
ASSRGVTYNEQF
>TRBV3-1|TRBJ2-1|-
ASSQDGTYNEQF
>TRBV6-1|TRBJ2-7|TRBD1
ASRVRQGDYEQY
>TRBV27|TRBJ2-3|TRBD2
ASSIRTSGSVNTQY
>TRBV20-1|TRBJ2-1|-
SARLARYNEQF
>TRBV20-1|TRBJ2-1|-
SARKTPSINEQF
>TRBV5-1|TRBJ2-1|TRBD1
ASSLAGQLNEQF
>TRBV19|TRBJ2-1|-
ASRQANEQF
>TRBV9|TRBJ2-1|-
ASSEGPPVAYNEQF
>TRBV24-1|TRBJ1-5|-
ATSDLDSNQPQH
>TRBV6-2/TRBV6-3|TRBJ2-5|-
AGGVGETQY
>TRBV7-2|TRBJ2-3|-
ASSQRGDTQY
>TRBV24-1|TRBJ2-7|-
AAQPYEQY
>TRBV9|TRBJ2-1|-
ASSDSGWAYNEQF
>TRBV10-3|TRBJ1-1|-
AITLNAGTEAF
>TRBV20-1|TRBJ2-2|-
SARDVKGTGELF
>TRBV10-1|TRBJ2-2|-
ASSDTPGTGELF
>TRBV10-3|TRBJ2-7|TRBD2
AISGTSGRKSYEQY
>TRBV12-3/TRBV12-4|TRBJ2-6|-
ATHPLGSGANVLT
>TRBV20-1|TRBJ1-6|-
SARPLSPLH
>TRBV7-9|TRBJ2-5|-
ASGPFRSEETQY
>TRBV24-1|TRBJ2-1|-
ATSDFDDEQF
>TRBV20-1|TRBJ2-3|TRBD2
SARVAGVTDTQY
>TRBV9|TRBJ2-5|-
ASSVGDGRAETQY
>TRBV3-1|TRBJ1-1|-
ASSKGTIYTEAF
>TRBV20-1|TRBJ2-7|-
SAHSQAVGYEQY
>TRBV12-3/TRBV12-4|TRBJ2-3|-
ASSPTIGRGSDTQY
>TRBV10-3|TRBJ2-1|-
AISGRYNEQF
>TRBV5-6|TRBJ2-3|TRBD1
ASRRQGPTDTQY
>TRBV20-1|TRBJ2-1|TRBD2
SARESGRSYNEQF
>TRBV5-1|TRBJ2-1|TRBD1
ASRKDRIAEQF
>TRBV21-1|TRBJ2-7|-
ASSKEETGPSSYEQY
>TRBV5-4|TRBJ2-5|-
ASSLTDQETQY
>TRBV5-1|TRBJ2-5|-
ASSFSLAIQETQY
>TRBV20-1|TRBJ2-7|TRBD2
SAGRRETYEQY
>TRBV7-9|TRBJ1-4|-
ASGRMGEKLF
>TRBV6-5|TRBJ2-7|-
ASSYGGNQAYEQY
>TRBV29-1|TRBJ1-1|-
SVGENTEAF
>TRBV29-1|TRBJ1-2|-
SVVGGGYGYT
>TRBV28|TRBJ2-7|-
ASSFGGGTAYEQY
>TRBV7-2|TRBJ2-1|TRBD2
ASSSPRVLGLANEQF
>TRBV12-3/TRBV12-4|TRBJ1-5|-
ASSLRGSVGHQPQH
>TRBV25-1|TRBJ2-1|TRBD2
ASSETGGPDEQF